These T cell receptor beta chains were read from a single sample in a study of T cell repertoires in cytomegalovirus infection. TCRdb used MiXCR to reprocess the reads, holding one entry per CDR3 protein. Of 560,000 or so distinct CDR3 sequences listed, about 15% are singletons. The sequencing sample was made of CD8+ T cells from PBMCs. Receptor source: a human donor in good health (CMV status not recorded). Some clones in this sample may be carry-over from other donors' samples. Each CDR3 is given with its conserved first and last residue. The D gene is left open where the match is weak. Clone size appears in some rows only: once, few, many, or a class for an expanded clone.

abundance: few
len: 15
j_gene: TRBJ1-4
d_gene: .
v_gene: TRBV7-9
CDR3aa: CASSLGAATNEKLFF
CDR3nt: TGTGCCAGCAGCTTAGGGGCAGCAACTAATGAAAAACTGTTTTTT

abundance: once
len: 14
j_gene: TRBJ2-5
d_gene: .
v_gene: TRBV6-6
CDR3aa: CASSYSRGPETQYF
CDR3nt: TGTGCCAGCAGTTACTCAAGGGGACCGGAGACCCAGTACTTC

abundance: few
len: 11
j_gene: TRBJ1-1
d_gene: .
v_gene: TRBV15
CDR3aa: CATRVDRLAFF
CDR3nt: TGTGCCACCAGAGTGGATCGGTTGGCTTTCTTT

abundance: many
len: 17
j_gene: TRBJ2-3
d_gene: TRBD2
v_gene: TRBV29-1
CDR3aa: CSVPIERTSGRTDTQYF
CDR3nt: TGCAGCGTTCCTATAGAACGGACTAGCGGGAGGACAGATACGCAGTATTTT

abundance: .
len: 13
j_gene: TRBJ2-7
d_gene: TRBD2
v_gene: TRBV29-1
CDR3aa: CSVRTSGIDEQYF
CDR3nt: TGCAGCGTGCGGACTAGCGGGATCGACGAGCAGTACTTC

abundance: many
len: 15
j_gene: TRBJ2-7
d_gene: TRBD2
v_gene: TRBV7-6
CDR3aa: CASSPIAGGGYEQYF
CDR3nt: TGTGCCAGCAGCCCTATAGCGGGAGGGGGCTACGAGCAGTACTTC

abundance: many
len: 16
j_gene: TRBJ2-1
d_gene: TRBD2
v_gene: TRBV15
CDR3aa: CATSRAGTSGRDEQFF
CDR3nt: TGTGCCACCAGCAGAGCCGGGACTAGCGGGAGGGATGAGCAGTTCTTC

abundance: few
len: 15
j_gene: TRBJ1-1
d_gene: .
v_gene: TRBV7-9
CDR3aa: CASSDETAPVTEAFF
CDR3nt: TGTGCCAGCAGCGACGAGACAGCCCCGGTCACTGAAGCTTTCTTT

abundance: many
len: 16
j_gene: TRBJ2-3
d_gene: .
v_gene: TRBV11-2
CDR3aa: CASSPTYSFSTDTQYF
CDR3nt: TGTGCCAGCAGCCCTACCTACTCATTTAGCACAGATACGCAGTATTTT

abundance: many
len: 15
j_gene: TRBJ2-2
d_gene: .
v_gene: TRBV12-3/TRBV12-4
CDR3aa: CASSLLGTNTGELFF
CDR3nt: TGTGCCAGCAGTTTACTCGGGACGAACACCGGGGAGCTGTTTTTT

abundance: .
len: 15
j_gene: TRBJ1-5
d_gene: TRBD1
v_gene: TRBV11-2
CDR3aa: CASILRQGSNQPQHF
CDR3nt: TGTGCCAGCATCTTACGACAGGGAAGCAATCAGCCCCAGCATTTT

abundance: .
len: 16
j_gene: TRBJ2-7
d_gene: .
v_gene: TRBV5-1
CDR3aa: CASSLSVAGQREEQYF
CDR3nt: TGCGCCAGCAGCTTGAGCGTGGCAGGGCAACGAGAGGAGCAGTACTTC

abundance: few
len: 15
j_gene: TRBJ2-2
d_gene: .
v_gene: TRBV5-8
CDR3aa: CASSLAGRFTGELFF
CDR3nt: TGTGCCAGCAGCTTGGCCGGGAGATTCACCGGGGAGCTGTTTTTT

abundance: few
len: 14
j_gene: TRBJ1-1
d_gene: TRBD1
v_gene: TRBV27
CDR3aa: CASTTTGVNTEAFF
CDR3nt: TGTGCCAGCACCACGACAGGGGTTAACACTGAAGCTTTCTTT

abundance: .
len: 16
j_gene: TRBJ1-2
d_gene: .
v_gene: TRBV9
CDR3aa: CASSVVEGIANYGYTF
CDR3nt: TGTGCCAGCAGCGTAGTTGAAGGAATAGCTAACTATGGCTACACCTTC

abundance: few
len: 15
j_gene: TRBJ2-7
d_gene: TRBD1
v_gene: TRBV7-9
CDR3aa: CASSSGTGRSHEQYF
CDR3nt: TGTGCCAGCAGCTCCGGGACAGGGAGGTCACACGAGCAGTACTTC

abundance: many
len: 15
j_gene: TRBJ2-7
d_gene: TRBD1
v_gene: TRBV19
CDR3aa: CASSIPGTGTYEQYF
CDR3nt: TGTGCCAGTAGTATCCCCGGGACAGGGACCTACGAGCAGTACTTC

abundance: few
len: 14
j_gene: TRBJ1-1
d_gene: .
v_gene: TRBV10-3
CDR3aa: CAISEGGSNTEAFF
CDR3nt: TGTGCCATCAGTGAGGGGGGGTCGAACACTGAAGCTTTCTTT

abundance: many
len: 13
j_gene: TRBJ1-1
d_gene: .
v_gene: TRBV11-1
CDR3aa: CASSLVADTEAFF
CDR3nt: TGTGCCAGCAGCTTAGTGGCTGACACTGAAGCTTTCTTT

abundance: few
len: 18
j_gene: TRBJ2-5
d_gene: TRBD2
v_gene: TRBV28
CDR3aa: CASSSGTSGRAEWETQYF
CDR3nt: TGTGCCAGCAGTTCCGGGACTAGCGGGAGGGCCGAGTGGGAGACCCAGTACTTC

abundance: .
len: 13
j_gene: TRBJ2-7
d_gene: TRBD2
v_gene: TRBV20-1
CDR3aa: CSASSGRGYEQYF
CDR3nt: TGCAGTGCTTCCAGCGGGAGGGGTTACGAGCAGTACTTC

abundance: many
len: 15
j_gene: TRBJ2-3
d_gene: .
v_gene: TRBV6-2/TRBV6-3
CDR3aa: CASSWLIPTADTQYF
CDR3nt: TGTGCCAGCAGTTGGTTGATTCCTACAGCAGATACGCAGTATTTT

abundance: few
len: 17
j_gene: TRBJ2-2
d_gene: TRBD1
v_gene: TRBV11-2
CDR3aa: CASSLVSGQGDTGELFF
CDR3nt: TGTGCCAGCAGCTTAGTCTCGGGGCAGGGGGACACCGGGGAGCTGTTTTTT

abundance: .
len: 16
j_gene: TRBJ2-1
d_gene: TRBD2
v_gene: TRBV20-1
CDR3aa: CSAREPSGREYNEQFF
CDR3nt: TGCAGTGCTAGAGAGCCGAGCGGGAGGGAATACAATGAGCAGTTCTTC

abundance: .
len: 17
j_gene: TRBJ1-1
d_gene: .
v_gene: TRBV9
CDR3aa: CASSHPRSGGKNTEAFF
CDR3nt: TGTGCCAGCAGCCACCCTCGGTCGGGAGGAAAGAACACTGAAGCTTTCTTT

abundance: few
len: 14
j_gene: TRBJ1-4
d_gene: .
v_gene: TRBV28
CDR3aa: CASSPRDYSEKLFF
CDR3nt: TGTGCCAGCAGCCCCCGGGACTATAGTGAAAAACTGTTTTTT